The clone carrying this T cell receptor beta chain was counted ten times or more. TCR beta libraries were built with iRepertoire HTBI primers and Arm-PCR of CDR3 regions. Using its own MiXCR run on the multiplex PCR reads, TCRdb lists one record per CDR3 protein. The sample lists under 500,000 distinct CDR3 sequences; less than 25% were seen once. This entry comes from a study of regulatory T cells in long-lasting Graves disease. Described time point: persistent/refractory GD, antithyroid drugs over 5 years with positive TRAb. Extracted PBMC RNA gave rise to the TCR library. Germline-derived CDR1 and CDR2 are MDHEN and SYDVKM. The CDR3 spans 14 residues. Germline trimming cut 6 bases from V and 2 bases from J; bases unmatched to any gene: 5.

The J gene is TRBJ2-5, the V gene TRBV28; 8 nucleotides line up with TRBD1. This receptor was obtained from a female donor with Graves disease. Sequenced here: peripheral blood mononuclear cells (PBMCs), sampled when the disease was refractory, from a patient treated with antithyroid drugs. The CDR3 loop is CASRPGQGQETQYF. The CDR3 coding sequence is TGTGCCAGCAGGCCTGGACAGGGTCAAGAGACCCAGTACTTC.